The T cell receptor (beta chain) described here comes from a study of T cell responses to AZD1222 COVID-19 vaccine. Study-wide findings and caveats: Just 6 or 7 AZD1222 recipients were seropositive at baseline. When two AZD1222 doses had been given, Spike-specific TCR breadth and depth rose. The span of vaccine-associated CD4 TCRs extended across spike, with dominance at 160-218 and 743-854. Repertoire sampling occurred only after the peak T cell response.

Remarks on this clone: What it recognizes is unknown.

The germline V gene has CDR1 KGHSH and CDR2 LQKENI. V was trimmed by 0 bases and J by 5 bases, leaving 10 bases between them. This CDR3 spans 14 amino acids. The protocol was immunoSEQ multiplex PCR, while the TCRdb copy is restricted to in-frame clones and leaves out a portion. The repertoire holds 140,000 to 150,000 clones, approximately 85% seen once, with over 7% in the top ten. The sequence came from an adult in good health. The chain joins TRBV18 to TRBJ2-5; D remains unclear. The input for sequencing was peripheral blood, taken on day 0 of AZD1222 vaccination. The CDR3 here is CASSPPNGRETQYF. Here the CDR3 DNA reads TGTGCCAGCTCACCACCGAACGGCCGGGAGACCCAGTACTTC.